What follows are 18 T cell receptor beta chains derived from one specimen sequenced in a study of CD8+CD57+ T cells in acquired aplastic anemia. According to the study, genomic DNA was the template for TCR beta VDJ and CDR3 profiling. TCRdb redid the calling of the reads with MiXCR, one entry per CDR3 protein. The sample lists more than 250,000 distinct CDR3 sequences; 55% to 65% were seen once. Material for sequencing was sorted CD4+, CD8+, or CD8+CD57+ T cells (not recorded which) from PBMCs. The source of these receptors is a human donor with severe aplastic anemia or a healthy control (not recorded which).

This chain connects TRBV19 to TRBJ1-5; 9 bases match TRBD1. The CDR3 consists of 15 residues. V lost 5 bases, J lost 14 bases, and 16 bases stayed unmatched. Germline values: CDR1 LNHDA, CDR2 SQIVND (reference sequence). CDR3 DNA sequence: TGTGCCAGTAGTGTCCACGGGACAGGGAGGGACAATGAGCATTTT. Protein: CASSVHGTGRDNEHF.

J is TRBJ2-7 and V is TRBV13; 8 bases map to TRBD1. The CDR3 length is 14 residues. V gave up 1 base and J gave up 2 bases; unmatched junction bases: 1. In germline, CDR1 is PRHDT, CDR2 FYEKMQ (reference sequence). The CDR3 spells CASSLVDRAYEQYF. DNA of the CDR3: TGTGCCAGCAGCTTAGTGGACAGGGCCTACGAGCAGTACTTC.

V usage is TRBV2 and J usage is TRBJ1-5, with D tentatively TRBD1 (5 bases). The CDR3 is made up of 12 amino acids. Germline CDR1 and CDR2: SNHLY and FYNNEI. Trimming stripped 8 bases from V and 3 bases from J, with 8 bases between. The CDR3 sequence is CASGGNNQPQHF. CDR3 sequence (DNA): TGTGCCAGCGGGGGAAACAATCAGCCCCAGCATTTT.

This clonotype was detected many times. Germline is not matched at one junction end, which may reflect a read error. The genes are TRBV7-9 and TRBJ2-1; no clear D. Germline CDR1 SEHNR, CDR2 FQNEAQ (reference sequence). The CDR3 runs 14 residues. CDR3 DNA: TGTGCCAGCAGTTTAGAAACAGATTACAATGAGCAGTTCTTC. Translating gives CASSLETDYNEQFF.

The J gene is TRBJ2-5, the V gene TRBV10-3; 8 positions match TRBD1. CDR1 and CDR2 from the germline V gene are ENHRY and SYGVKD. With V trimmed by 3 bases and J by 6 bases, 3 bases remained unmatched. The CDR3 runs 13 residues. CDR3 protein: CAISDGQGQTQYF. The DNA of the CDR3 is TGTGCCATCAGTGACGGACAGGGTCAGACCCAGTACTTC.

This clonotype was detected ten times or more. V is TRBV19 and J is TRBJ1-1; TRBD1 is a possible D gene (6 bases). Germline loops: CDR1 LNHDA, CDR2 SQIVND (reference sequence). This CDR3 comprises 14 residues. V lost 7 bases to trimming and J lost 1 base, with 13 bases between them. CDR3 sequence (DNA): TGTGCCAGTAAATTGCACAGGGAGAACACTGAAGCTTTCTTT. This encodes CASKLHRENTEAFF.

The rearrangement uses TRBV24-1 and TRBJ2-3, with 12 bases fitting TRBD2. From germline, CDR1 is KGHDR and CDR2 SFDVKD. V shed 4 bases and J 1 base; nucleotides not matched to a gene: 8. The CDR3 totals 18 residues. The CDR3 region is CATSEPSGGAVGTDTQYF. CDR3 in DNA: TGTGCCACCAGTGAACCTAGCGGGGGGGCCGTGGGCACAGATACGCAGTATTTT.

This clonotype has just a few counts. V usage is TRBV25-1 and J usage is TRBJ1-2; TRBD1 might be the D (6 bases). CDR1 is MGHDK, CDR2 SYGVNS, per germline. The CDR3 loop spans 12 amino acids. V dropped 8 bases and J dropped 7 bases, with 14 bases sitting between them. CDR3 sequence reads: CASSTSGAGYTF. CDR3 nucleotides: TGTGCCAGCTCTACGTCAGGGGCTGGCTACACCTTC.

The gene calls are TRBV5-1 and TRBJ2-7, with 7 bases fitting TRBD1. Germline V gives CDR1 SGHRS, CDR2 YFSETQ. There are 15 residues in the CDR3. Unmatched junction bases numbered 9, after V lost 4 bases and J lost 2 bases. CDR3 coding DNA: TGCGCCAGCAGCACATGGACAGGATTTACCTACGAGCAGTACTTC. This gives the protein CASSTWTGFTYEQYF.

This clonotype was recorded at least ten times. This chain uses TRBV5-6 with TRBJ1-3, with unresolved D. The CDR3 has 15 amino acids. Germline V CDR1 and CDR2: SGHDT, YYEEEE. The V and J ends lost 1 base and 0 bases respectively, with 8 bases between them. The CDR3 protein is CASSLWRSSGNTIYF. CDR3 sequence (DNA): TGTGCCAGCAGCTTGTGGCGGAGCTCTGGAAACACCATATATTTT.

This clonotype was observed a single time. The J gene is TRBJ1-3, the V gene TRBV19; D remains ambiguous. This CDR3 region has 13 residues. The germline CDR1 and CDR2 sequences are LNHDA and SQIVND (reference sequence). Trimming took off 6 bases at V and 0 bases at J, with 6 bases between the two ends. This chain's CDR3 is CASSIDSGNTIYF. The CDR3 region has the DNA TGTGCCAGTAGCATCGACTCTGGAAACACCATATATTTT.

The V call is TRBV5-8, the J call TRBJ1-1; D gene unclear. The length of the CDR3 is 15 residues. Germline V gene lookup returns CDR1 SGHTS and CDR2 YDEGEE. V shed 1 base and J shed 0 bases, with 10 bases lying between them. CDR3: CASSLPRSVNTEAFF. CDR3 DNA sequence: TGTGCCAGCAGCTTGCCGAGGTCTGTGAACACTGAAGCTTTCTTT.

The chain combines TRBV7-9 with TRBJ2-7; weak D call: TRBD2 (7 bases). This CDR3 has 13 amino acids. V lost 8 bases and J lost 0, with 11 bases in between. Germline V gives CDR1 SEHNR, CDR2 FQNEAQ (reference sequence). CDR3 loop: CASVRGGSYEQYF. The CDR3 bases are TGTGCCAGCGTTAGGGGGGGCTCCTACGAGCAGTACTTC.

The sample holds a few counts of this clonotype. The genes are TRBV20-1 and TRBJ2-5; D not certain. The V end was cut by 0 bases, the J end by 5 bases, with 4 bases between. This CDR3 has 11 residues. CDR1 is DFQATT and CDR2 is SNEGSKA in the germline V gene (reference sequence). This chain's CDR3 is CSARERETQYF. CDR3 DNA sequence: TGCAGTGCTAGAGAGAGGGAGACCCAGTACTTC.

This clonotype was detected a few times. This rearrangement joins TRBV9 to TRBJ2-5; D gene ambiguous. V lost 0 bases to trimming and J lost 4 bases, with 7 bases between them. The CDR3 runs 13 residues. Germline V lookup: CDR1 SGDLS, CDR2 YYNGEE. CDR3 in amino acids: CASSVDPAETQYF. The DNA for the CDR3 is TGTGCCAGCAGCGTAGACCCTGCAGAGACCCAGTACTTC.

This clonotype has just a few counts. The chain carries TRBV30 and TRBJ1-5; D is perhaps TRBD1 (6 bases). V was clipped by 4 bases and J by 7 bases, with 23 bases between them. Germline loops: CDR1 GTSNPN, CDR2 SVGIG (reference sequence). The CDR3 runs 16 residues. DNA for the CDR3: TGTGCCTGGAACAGGAGGGAACAGGGCTTGGCGCAGCCCCAGCATTTT. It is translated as CAWNRREQGLAQPQHF.

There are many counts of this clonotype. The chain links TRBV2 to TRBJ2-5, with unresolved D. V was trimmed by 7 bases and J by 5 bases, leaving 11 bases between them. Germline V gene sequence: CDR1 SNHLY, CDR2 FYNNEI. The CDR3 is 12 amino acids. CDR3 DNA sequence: TGTGCCAGCATAACGCTGGGGGAGACCCAGTACTTC. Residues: CASITLGETQYF.

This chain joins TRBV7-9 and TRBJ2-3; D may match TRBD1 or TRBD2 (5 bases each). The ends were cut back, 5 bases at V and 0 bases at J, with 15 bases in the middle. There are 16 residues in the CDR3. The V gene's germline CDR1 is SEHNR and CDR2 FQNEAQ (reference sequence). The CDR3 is CASSDFPGPSTDTQYF. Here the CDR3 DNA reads TGTGCCAGCAGCGACTTTCCGGGACCCAGCACAGATACGCAGTATTTT.